Listed below are T cell receptor beta chains from one sample, sequenced in a study of blood T cells in healthy people across ages. Each CDR3 protein is one row after TCRdb ran MiXCR on the 5' RACE reads. Found here are hundreds of thousands of distinct CDR3 sequences, 40% to 55% of them singletons; the top ten hold under 30%. Sequencing was done on a sample of blood. These receptors all come from a man aged 80 or over in good health. Both conserved end residues are part of each CDR3. The D gene is left open where the match is weak. Clone size is stated in some rows and not others, as once, few, many or a class when expanded.

V gene	D gene	J gene	clone size	CDR3 length	CDR3 protein	CDR3 DNA
TRBV12-3/TRBV12-4	TRBD2	TRBJ2-2	-	15	CASRRLAGGTGELFF	TGTGCCAGCAGGAGACTAGCGGGAGGCACCGGGGAGCTGTTTTTT
TRBV9	TRBD2	TRBJ2-1	-	17	CASSVGSGRALYNEQFF	TGTGCCAGCAGCGTAGGCAGCGGGAGGGCCCTTTACAATGAGCAGTTCTTC
TRBV9	TRBD2	TRBJ2-3	few	17	CASSVGPLAGSGDTQYF	TGTGCCAGCAGCGTAGGCCCCCTAGCGGGGTCGGGAGATACGCAGTATTTT
TRBV7-2	-	TRBJ1-1	-	14	CASSLAPLNTEAFF	TGTGCCAGCAGCTTAGCTCCGTTGAACACTGAAGCTTTCTTT
TRBV7-2	-	TRBJ1-5	few	16	CASSTSGLGVTQPQHF	TGTGCCAGCAGCACCTCGGGCCTGGGAGTAACTCAGCCCCAGCATTTT
TRBV27	TRBD2	TRBJ2-2	-	16	CASSGLAGLFTGELFF	TGTGCCAGCTCCGGACTAGCGGGACTTTTCACCGGGGAGCTGTTTTTT
TRBV3-1	TRBD2	TRBJ2-3	-	16	CASSPGTSGYTDTQYF	TGTGCCAGCAGCCCTGGGACTAGCGGATACACAGATACGCAGTATTTT
TRBV29-1	-	TRBJ1-2	-	15	CSVDKVGAGDYGYTF	TGCAGCGTTGATAAAGTCGGGGCAGGGGACTATGGCTACACCTTC
TRBV5-6	TRBD2	TRBJ2-1	-	15	CASSLGAGGPGEQFF	TGTGCCAGCAGCTTGGGAGCGGGGGGGCCTGGTGAGCAGTTCTTC
TRBV20-1	TRBD1	TRBJ2-7	many	15	CSARDRTGNPYEQYF	TGCAGTGCTAGAGACCGGACAGGGAATCCCTACGAGCAGTACTTC
TRBV13	TRBD2	TRBJ2-3	few	14	CASGGRYHTDTQYF	TGTGCCAGCGGCGGGAGGTACCACACAGATACGCAGTATTTT
TRBV29-1	-	TRBJ1-1	-	15	CSVTHDGLGNTEAFF	TGCAGCGTCACCCATGACGGTCTGGGGAACACTGAAGCTTTCTTT
TRBV2	-	TRBJ2-4	-	15	CASGSPGETKNIQYF	TGTGCCAGTGGCTCGCCAGGGGAGACCAAAAACATTCAGTACTTC
TRBV29-1	-	TRBJ1-2	-	14	CSGGPTAEVYGYTF	TGCAGCGGGGGACCCACTGCGGAGGTCTATGGCTACACCTTC
TRBV7-2	-	TRBJ2-7	-	15	CASSLGGDRSYEQYF	TGTGCCAGCAGCTTAGGAGGGGATCGTTCCTACGAGCAGTACTTC
TRBV10-3	-	TRBJ2-7	many	11	CATATDYEQYF	TGTGCCACCGCGACCGACTACGAGCAGTACTTC
TRBV3-1	TRBD1	TRBJ2-5	once	12	CASSHGQASQYF	TGTGCCAGCAGCCACGGACAGGCCAGTCAGTACTTC
TRBV25-1	TRBD1	TRBJ2-1	-	15	CASSEERQGNNEQFF	TGTGCCAGCAGTGAGGAACGACAGGGTAACAATGAGCAGTTCTTC
TRBV20-1	-	TRBJ1-2	many	13	CSAPRESNYGYTF	TGCAGTGCCCCCCGGGAGTCTAACTATGGCTACACCTTC
TRBV11-2	-	TRBJ1-6	-	15	CASSTNQGRNSPLHF	TGTGCCAGCAGCACTAACCAGGGGAGAAATTCACCCCTCCACTTT
TRBV5-1	-	TRBJ2-5	once	14	CASREGPDAETQYF	TGCGCCAGCAGGGAAGGTCCGGACGCAGAGACCCAGTACTTC
TRBV7-2	-	TRBJ2-1	-	15	CASSPGPSAYNEQFF	TGTGCCAGCAGCCCGGGACCCTCCGCCTACAATGAGCAGTTCTTC
TRBV11-3	-	TRBJ2-7	-	13	CASSLGALHEQYF	TGTGCCAGCAGCTTAGGGGCTTTACACGAGCAGTACTTC
TRBV5-1	-	TRBJ1-1	-	16	CASSWGVGVANTEAFF	TGCGCCAGCAGCTGGGGGGTTGGGGTCGCGAACACTGAAGCTTTCTTT
TRBV3-1	-	TRBJ2-7	-	14	CASSPGILGYEQYF	TGTGCCAGCAGCCCCGGGATTCTCGGGTACGAGCAGTACTTC
TRBV21-1	-	TRBJ2-7	many	16	CASSKALRGLTYEQYF	TGTGCCAGCAGCAAAGCGCTCCGGGGACTGACCTACGAGCAGTACTTC
TRBV10-3	TRBD2	TRBJ2-5	few	16	CAIRGLDKDSEETQYF	TGTGCCATCAGGGGACTAGATAAAGACAGTGAGGAGACCCAGTACTTC
TRBV7-8	TRBD1	TRBJ2-6	-	16	CASSLAQGAGANVLTF	TGTGCCAGCAGCTTAGCCCAGGGGGCTGGGGCCAACGTCCTGACTTTC
TRBV29-1	-	TRBJ1-2	few	13	CSVQTTGTAGYTF	TGCAGCGTTCAAACCACCGGGACCGCTGGCTACACCTTC
TRBV7-9	TRBD2	TRBJ2-1	-	15	CASSQTSGRLGEQFF	TGTGCCAGCAGCCAGACTAGCGGGAGACTGGGGGAGCAGTTCTTC
TRBV30	TRBD1	TRBJ2-7	-	11	CAWATGDEQYF	TGTGCCTGGGCGACAGGGGACGAGCAGTACTTC
TRBV5-5	TRBD1	TRBJ2-7	-	14	CASSSGPGGNEQYF	TGTGCCAGCAGCTCCGGGCCAGGGGGAAATGAGCAGTACTTC
TRBV10-3	TRBD2	TRBJ2-3	few	14	CAISLTSGADTQYF	TGTGCCATCAGTCTAACTAGCGGGGCAGATACGCAGTATTTT
TRBV20-1	TRBD2	TRBJ2-7	-	15	CSARIQGGPHYEQYF	TGCAGTGCTAGGATCCAGGGAGGGCCCCACTACGAGCAGTACTTC
TRBV20-1	TRBD2	TRBJ2-7	-	15	CSAPPLGLAGYEQYF	TGCAGTGCTCCCCCACTTGGGTTAGCGGGCTACGAGCAGTACTTC
TRBV18	-	TRBJ1-1	-	15	CASSPRGGVSTEAFF	TGTGCCAGCTCACCTCGGGGAGGCGTATCCACTGAAGCTTTCTTT
TRBV15	-	TRBJ2-7	many	14	CATSRVVDPYEQYF	TGTGCCACCAGCAGAGTCGTGGACCCTTACGAGCAGTACTTC
TRBV9	TRBD2	TRBJ2-1	few	16	CASSRPSFGGYNEQFF	TGTGCCAGCAGCCGGCCCAGTTTCGGGGGGTACAATGAGCAGTTCTTC
TRBV9	-	TRBJ2-6	few	15	CASSVSPSGANVLTF	TGTGCCAGCAGCGTATCTCCATCTGGGGCCAACGTCCTGACTTTC
TRBV20-1	-	TRBJ1-6	-	15	CSASNRDRPNSPLHF	TGCAGTGCTAGTAATCGGGACCGTCCTAATTCACCCCTCCACTTT
TRBV7-2	TRBD2	TRBJ2-7	few	15	CASSPGLAVSYEQYF	TGTGCCAGCAGCCCGGGACTAGCGGTCTCCTACGAGCAGTACTTC
TRBV20-1	-	TRBJ2-1	-	12	CSLAQGGNEQFF	TGCAGTCTAGCCCAAGGGGGAAATGAGCAGTTCTTC
TRBV29-1	-	TRBJ1-2	-	13	CSGGGLRDYGYTF	TGCAGCGGCGGGGGCTTAAGGGACTATGGCTACACCTTC
TRBV7-9	-	TRBJ1-6	-	14	CASSLDSPNSPLHF	TGTGCCAGCAGCTTAGACAGCCCGAATTCACCCCTCCACTTT
TRBV27	-	TRBJ1-4	-	14	CASRLQGSNEKLFF	TGTGCCAGCAGACTACAGGGATCTAATGAAAAACTGTTTTTT
TRBV5-6	-	TRBJ2-3	few	15	CASSAAGGISDTQYF	TGTGCCAGCAGCGCCGCAGGGGGGATTTCAGATACGCAGTATTTT
TRBV20-1	TRBD2	TRBJ2-3	-	16	CSASGLAGAGADTQYF	TGCAGTGCCTCCGGACTAGCGGGAGCGGGCGCAGATACGCAGTATTTT
TRBV5-1	TRBD1	TRBJ2-7	-	15	CASSFTGTGIYEQYF	TGCGCCAGCAGCTTCACCGGGACAGGGATCTACGAGCAGTACTTC
TRBV6-6	TRBD1	TRBJ1-2	many	16	CASSYSGQGASYGYTF	TGTGCCAGCAGTTACTCGGGGCAGGGGGCCTCCTATGGCTACACCTTC
TRBV7-9	-	TRBJ2-1	once	19	CASSSPGQGSLAGFSEQFF	TGTGCCAGCAGTTCGCCGGGACAGGGATCGCTAGCGGGGTTCAGTGAGCAGTTCTTC
TRBV4-2	TRBD1	TRBJ2-4	-	16	CASSRAGQEAKNIQYF	TGTGCCAGCAGCCGAGCAGGACAGGAGGCCAAAAACATTCAGTACTTC
TRBV6-6	-	TRBJ2-7	many	15	CASSYGGGGEYEQYF	TGTGCCAGCAGTTACGGAGGGGGGGGAGAGTACGAGCAGTACTTC
TRBV7-2	-	TRBJ2-1	few	16	CASSLGWEATYNEQFF	TGTGCCAGCAGCTTAGGTTGGGAGGCAACCTACAATGAGCAGTTCTTC
TRBV5-1	-	TRBJ2-1	-	13	CASSLEWADKQFF	TGCGCCAGCAGCTTGGAATGGGCAGACAAACAGTTCTTC
TRBV7-2	-	TRBJ1-2	few	13	CASSLGAAYGYTF	TGTGCCAGCAGCTTAGGGGCAGCCTATGGCTACACCTTC
TRBV5-1	-	TRBJ2-3	-	15	CASSPRQAVPDTQYF	TGCGCCAGCAGCCCCCGACAGGCGGTCCCAGATACGCAGTATTTT
TRBV7-2	-	TRBJ2-1	few	14	CASSLEAAYNEQFF	TGTGCCAGCAGCTTAGAGGCAGCTTACAATGAGCAGTTCTTC
TRBV11-3	-	TRBJ2-5	few	13	CASSLDHAETQYF	TGTGCCAGCAGCTTAGATCATGCAGAGACCCAGTACTTC
TRBV5-1	TRBD1	TRBJ1-2	few	17	CASSLAGQGVQNYGYTF	TGCGCCAGCAGCTTGGCCGGACAGGGGGTTCAGAACTATGGCTACACCTTC